This T cell receptor (beta chain) derives from a study of blood T cell repertoires in COVID-19. Study-wide background: Sites across the United States, Italy and Spain contributed samples from acute and convalescent COVID-19.

Source study methods: Nucleated cell counts were estimated from reference gene primer amplification. TCRdb's table, derived via immunoSEQ multiplex PCR, lists solely in-frame clones and lacks some. Clone size and the V and J calls come from that table; the DNA yielded D and trimming. The sample has about 300,000 clones, approximately 84% seen once. The CDR3 covers 15 residues. Trimming pared 2 bases from V and 1 base from J, leaving 10 bases between. Per germline, CDR1 SGHTA and CDR2 FQGNSA. The chain combines TRBV7-2 with TRBJ2-3, with D possibly TRBD1 on 5 matching bases. Specimen: peripheral blood. This TCR came from a human donor with COVID-19, enrolled during active disease. The donor label of this sample is uncertain. The CDR3 spells CASSLYATGTDTQYF. The CDR3 coding sequence is TGTGCCAGCAGCTTATATGCGACAGGCACAGATACGCAGTATTTT.